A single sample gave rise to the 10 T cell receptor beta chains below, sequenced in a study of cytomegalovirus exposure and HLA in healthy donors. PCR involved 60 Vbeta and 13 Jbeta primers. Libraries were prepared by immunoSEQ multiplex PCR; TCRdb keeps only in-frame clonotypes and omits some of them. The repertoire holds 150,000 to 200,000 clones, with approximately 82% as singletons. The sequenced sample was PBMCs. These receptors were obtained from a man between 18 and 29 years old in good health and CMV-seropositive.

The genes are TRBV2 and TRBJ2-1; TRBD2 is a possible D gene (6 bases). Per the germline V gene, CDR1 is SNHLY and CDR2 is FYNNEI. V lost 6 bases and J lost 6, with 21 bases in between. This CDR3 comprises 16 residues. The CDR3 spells CASSLFLEGGGNEQFF. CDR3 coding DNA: TGTGCCAGCAGCCTTTTTCTTGAGGGAGGAGGCAATGAGCAGTTCTTC.

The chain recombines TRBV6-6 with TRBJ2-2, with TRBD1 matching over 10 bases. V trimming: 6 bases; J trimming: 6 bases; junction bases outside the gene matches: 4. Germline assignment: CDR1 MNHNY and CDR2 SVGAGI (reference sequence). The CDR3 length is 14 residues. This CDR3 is CASSGTGVSGELFF. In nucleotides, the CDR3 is TGTGCCAGCAGCGGGACAGGGGTTTCCGGGGAGCTGTTTTTT.

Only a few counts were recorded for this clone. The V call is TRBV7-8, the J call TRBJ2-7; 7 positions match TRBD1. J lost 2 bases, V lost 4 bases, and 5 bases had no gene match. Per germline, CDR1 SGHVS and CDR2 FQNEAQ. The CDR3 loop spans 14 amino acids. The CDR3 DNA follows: TGTGCCAGCAGCTCGACAGGGTCCCCCTACGAGCAGTACTTC. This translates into CASSSTGSPYEQYF.

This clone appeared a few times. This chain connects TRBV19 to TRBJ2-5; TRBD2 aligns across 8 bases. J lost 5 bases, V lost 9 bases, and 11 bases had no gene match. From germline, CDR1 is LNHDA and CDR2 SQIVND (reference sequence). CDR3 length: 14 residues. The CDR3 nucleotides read TGTGCCAGGAATGCAAGCGGGAGCCCCGAGACCCAGTACTTC. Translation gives CARNASGSPETQYF.

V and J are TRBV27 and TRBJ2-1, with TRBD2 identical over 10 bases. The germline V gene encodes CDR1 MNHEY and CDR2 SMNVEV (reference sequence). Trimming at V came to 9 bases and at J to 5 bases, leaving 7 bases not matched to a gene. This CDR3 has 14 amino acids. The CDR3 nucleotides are TGTGCCAGTGCCGGGCTAGCGGGAGACAATGAGCAGTTCTTC. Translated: CASAGLAGDNEQFF.

CDR3 sequence (DNA): TGTGCCAGCAGTACCCCGGACAGGGATTCGGGAGAGCAGTACTTC. Translating gives CASSTPDRDSGEQYF. This rearrangement joins TRBV28 to TRBJ2-7; 8 nucleotides agree with TRBD1. Looked up from germline, CDR1 is MDHEN and CDR2 is SYDVKM. Trimming took 5 bases from V and 7 from J; bases not matched to a gene: 13. The CDR3 covers 15 residues.

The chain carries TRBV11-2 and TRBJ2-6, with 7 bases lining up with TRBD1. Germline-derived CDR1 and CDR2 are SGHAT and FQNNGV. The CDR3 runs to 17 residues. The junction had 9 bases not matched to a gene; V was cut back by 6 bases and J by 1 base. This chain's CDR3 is CASSDRTGLSGANVLTF. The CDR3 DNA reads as TGTGCCAGCAGTGACAGGACAGGACTGTCTGGGGCCAACGTCCTGACTTTC. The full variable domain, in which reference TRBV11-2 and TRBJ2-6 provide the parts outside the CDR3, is EAGVAQSPRYKIIEKRQSVAFWCNPISGHATLYWYQQILGQGPKLLIQFQNNGVVDDSQLPKDRFSAERLKGVDSTLKIQPAKLEDSAVYLCASSDRTGLSGANVLTFGAGSRLTVL.

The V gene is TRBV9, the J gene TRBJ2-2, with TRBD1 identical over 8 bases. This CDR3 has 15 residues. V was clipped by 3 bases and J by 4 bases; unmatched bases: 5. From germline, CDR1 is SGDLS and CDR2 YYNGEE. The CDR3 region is CASSGTGWSTGELFF. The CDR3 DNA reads TGTGCCAGCAGCGGGACAGGGTGGAGCACCGGGGAGCTGTTTTTT.

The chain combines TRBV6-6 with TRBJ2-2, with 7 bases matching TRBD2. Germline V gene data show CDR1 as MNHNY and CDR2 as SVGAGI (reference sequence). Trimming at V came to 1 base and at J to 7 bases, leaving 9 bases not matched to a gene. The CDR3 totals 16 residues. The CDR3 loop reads CASSYLGSGRGGELFF. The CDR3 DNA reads TGTGCCAGCAGTTACTTAGGGTCTGGGAGGGGCGGGGAGCTGTTTTTT.

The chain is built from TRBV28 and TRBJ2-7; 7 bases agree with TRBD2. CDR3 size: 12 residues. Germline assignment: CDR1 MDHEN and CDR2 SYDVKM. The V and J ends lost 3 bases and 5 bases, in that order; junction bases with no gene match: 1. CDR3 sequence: CASSLAGDEQYF. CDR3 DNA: TGTGCCAGCAGTTTGGCGGGGGACGAGCAGTACTTC.